The 13 T cell receptor beta chains in this list originate from one sample, sequenced in a study of regulatory T cells in long-lasting Graves disease. The time point is: newly diagnosed GD, antithyroid drugs for less than 3 months. Scientists built the TCR library using RNA that was extracted from PBMCs. Libraries of TCR beta came from iRepertoire HTBI primers plus Arm-PCR of CDR3 regions. Using its own MiXCR run on the multiplex PCR reads, TCRdb lists one record per CDR3 protein. The table includes 550,000 or so distinct CDR3 sequences, 12% detected once. These records were also assigned to another study, of T cells in Graves' hyperthyroidism and ophthalmopathy.

The sequenced sample was peripheral blood mononuclear cells (PBMCs), obtained at new diagnosis, from a patient treated with antithyroid drugs. Receptors were obtained from a woman younger than 45 with Graves disease.

This rearrangement joins TRBV12-3 or TRBV12-4 to TRBJ2-1; 9 bases line up with TRBD2. J was trimmed by 10 bases and V by 2 bases; bases with no gene match: 9. The CDR3 has 15 residues. The CDR3 spells CASSLTAGGPQEQFF. The CDR3 DNA reads TGTGCCAGCAGTTTAACGGCGGGAGGGCCTCAGGAGCAGTTCTTC.

The chain uses TRBV7-2 and TRBJ2-1; TRBD2 matches 10 bases. The germline gives CDR1 SGHTA, CDR2 FQGNSA. The CDR3 extends over 14 amino acids. The trim removed 0 bases at V and 12 bases at J, leaving 5 bases unmatched. The CDR3 loop is CASSLAKREGRQFF. CDR3 sequence (DNA): TGTGCCAGCAGCTTAGCGAAGCGGGAGGGAAGGCAGTTCTTC.

This clonotype has just a few counts. The rearrangement uses TRBV19 and TRBJ2-7, with 7 bases matching TRBD1. CDR3 length: 14 residues. The germline CDR1 and CDR2 sequences are LNHDA and SQIVND (reference sequence). V was pared by 3 bases and J by 9 bases, with 11 bases of the junction left unmatched. The CDR3 DNA sequence: TGTGCCAGTAGTATCGGGGACAGACTCCAGGGGCAGTACTTC. Its translation is CASSIGDRLQGQYF.

This clonotype was observed a handful of times. V gene TRBV2 combines with J gene TRBJ1-4, with D maybe TRBD1 (6 bases). Deletions cut 10 bases from V and 7 bases from J, with 19 bases between. The CDR3 is 14 amino acids. Germline assignment: CDR1 SNHLY and CDR2 FYNNEI. The DNA of the CDR3 is TGTGCCACCCATCAGGGGTACGGCCTTGAAAAACTGTTTTTT. Its translation: CATHQGYGLEKLFF.

This clonotype was seen more than once but under ten times. The chain recombines TRBV19 with TRBJ2-5; D is ambiguous. From germline, CDR1 is LNHDA and CDR2 SQIVND (reference sequence). V lost 4 bases, J lost 1 base, and 10 bases lay in between. The CDR3 consists of 14 residues. The CDR3 DNA is TGTGCCAGTAGTAACCTCGGCGTCCAAGAGACCCAGTACTTC. This translates into CASSNLGVQETQYF.

In this sample, this clonotype turned up many times. The V and J genes are TRBV6-1 and TRBJ2-5; TRBD2 matches at 8 bases. Germline V gene lookup returns CDR1 MNHNS and CDR2 SASEGT. The CDR3 has 15 residues. The junction had 10 bases not matched to a gene; V was cut back by 6 bases and J by 4 bases. The CDR3 loop is CASSLGRAGGETQYF. Here the CDR3 DNA reads TGTGCCAGCAGCCTCGGAAGGGCGGGAGGAGAGACCCAGTACTTC.

This clonotype occurred many times. This chain joins TRBV2 and TRBJ2-2; D is possibly TRBD2 (6 bases). The CDR3 length is 15 residues. V lost 1 base, J lost 14 bases, and 20 bases lay in between. Germline V gives CDR1 SNHLY, CDR2 FYNNEI. The CDR3 protein is CASSEEVARDSPLFF. CDR3 DNA sequence: TGTGCCAGCAGTGAAGAGGTCGCGCGGGACTCCCCTCTGTTTTTT.

J is TRBJ2-7 and V is TRBV18, with 11 positions matching TRBD2. V was pared by 3 bases and J by 5 bases, with 6 bases of the junction left unmatched. The CDR3 spans 15 residues. The germline CDR1 and CDR2 sequences are KGHSH and LQKENI. The CDR3, as DNA: TGTGCCAGCTCACCCCTCGGGACTAGCGGAGACGAGCAGTACTTC. Translating it yields CASSPLGTSGDEQYF.

This clonotype was counted many times. The chain is built from TRBV5-1 and TRBJ2-2; D ambiguous. V was shortened by 4 bases and J by 4 bases, with 11 bases between the two germline ends. The CDR3 is 14 residues long. Germline V gene sequence: CDR1 SGHRS, CDR2 YFSETQ. The CDR3 spells CASSLRTRTGELFF. The CDR3 DNA sequence: TGCGCCAGCAGCCTTAGGACGCGCACCGGGGAGCTGTTTTTT.

This clonotype was recorded many times. The rearrangement uses TRBV2 and TRBJ1-2, with 11 bases that match TRBD1. Germline V gives CDR1 SNHLY, CDR2 FYNNEI. The V gene end was trimmed by 11 bases and the J gene end by 6 bases; junction bases not matched to a gene: 8. The CDR3 is 13 amino acids. The CDR3 sequence is CAGRTGGEDGYTF. The CDR3 DNA sequence: TGTGCCGGACGGACAGGGGGCGAGGATGGCTACACCTTC.

This clonotype occurred many times. The chain is built from TRBV30 and TRBJ1-2; possible D gene TRBD1, 6 bases. Deletions cut 1 base from V and 3 bases from J, with 15 bases between. The germline CDR1 and CDR2 sequences are GTSNPN and SVGIG (reference sequence). The CDR3 covers 15 residues. CDR3 nucleotides: TGTGCCTGGAGTGCATCATGGACAGCCTACTATGGCTACACCTTC. Its translation: CAWSASWTAYYGYTF.

This clonotype has ten or more counts. V usage is TRBV12-3 or TRBV12-4 and J usage is TRBJ1-1; D is uncertain. The CDR3 covers 12 residues. The V end lost 4 bases, the J end lost 3 bases, and 6 bases lay between the germline ends. CDR3 sequence (DNA): TGTGCCAGCAGTTCTCGATACACTGAAGCTTTCTTT. It codes for CASSSRYTEAFF.

This clonotype was counted at least ten times. V and J are TRBV6-5 and TRBJ2-2; TRBD2 agrees at 9 bases. The CDR3 totals 18 residues. In germline, CDR1 is MNHEY, CDR2 SVGAGI. With V trimmed by 2 bases and J by 7 bases, 14 bases remained unmatched. The CDR3 is CASSYHEPSGKRGGELFF. The CDR3 DNA follows: TGTGCCAGCAGTTACCACGAGCCTAGCGGGAAGAGGGGCGGGGAGCTGTTTTTT.